Sequencing of this TCR beta chain was carried out in a study of blood T cell repertoires in COVID-19. Original handling: Cell counts per sample came from amplifying reference gene primers. The repertoire was sequenced with immunoSEQ multiplex PCR; TCRdb's copy has only in-frame clones and lacks some. V and J calls and clone size are copied from that table; D and trimming were computed from the DNA. The profile shows a few hundred thousand clones, 85% to 90% of them singletons. The V segment lost 5 bases and the J segment 4 bases; nucleotides outside the gene matches: 10. CDR1 and CDR2 (germline): MNHEY, SMNVEV (reference sequence). This CDR3 has 16 amino acids. Participants came from around 25 US areas, aged about 18 to 95 years. Membership in each cohort depended on participant-reported clinical history.

The clonotype was recovered from a woman younger than 30 who had recovered from COVID-19. This chain connects TRBV27 to TRBJ2-7; 11 bases are a match to TRBD2. The specimen sequenced was PBMCs or T cells enriched from blood (not recorded which). CDR3 sequence (DNA): TGTGCCAGCAGTCCATCTCCCCTAGCGGGGGGTTACGAGCAGTACTTC. Translation: CASSPSPLAGGYEQYF.